This T cell receptor (beta chain) was sequenced for a study of tumor-infiltrating lymphocytes in localized non-small cell lung cancer. At the level of the study: From each patient, both tumor and uninvolved lung, non-adjacent to tumor, were sampled.

Study results and limitations: Only some patients had TCR sequencing, depending on available tissue.

The CDR3 has 15 residues. The V and J ends lost 5 bases and 3 bases, in that order; junction bases with no gene match: 9. CDR1 is SGHAT and CDR2 is FQNNGV in the germline V gene. Note on this clone: The target antigen is unknown.

The assay was immunoSEQ multiplex PCR, and TCRdb's table has in-frame clones only and misses some. There are 9,300 or so clones in the sample; 60% to 80% occur only once, and around 20% lies in the top ten. The rearrangement links TRBV11-2 to TRBJ2-7; 8 bases agree with TRBD2. The sample taken for sequencing was lung tumor tissue. The TCR comes from a human donor with non-small cell lung cancer. The CDR3 coding sequence is TGTGCCAGCAGCCGGGGGGGACGGGACCTCTACGAGCAGTACTTC. This gives the protein CASSRGGRDLYEQYF.